The source of this T cell receptor (beta chain) is a study of blood T cell repertoires in COVID-19 (dated by TCRdb to the early 2020s). Regarding the complete study: Collaborator samples came from the United States, Italy and Spain and covered acute and convalescent phases of COVID-19. The prospective study material was composed of cDNA or gDNA derived from T cells, B-cell-depleted T cells, or PBMCs. The dataset comprised deeply sampled blood TCRbeta repertoires from subjects exposed to, actively infected with, or recovered from COVID-19. A freely available public database, intended as a resource for researchers studying the immune response to SARS-CoV-2, is where the repertoires were released. The samples were drawn from two sources: the first 160 participants of the ongoing ImmuneRACE study, and about 1,300 subjects contributed by 6 global collaborators. The sample metadata nearly always contained a de-identified subject ID, COVID-19 status, age in years and sex. Where HLA class I and class II types were available, the types were taken from metadata supplied by the sample provider, not from assay-based typing.

This clone was counted only a few times. The clone's antigen remains unknown. Base qualities are not provided; no much larger clone lies one nucleotide away. TCRbeta CDR3 regions were amplified from genomic DNA using the immunoSEQ Assay, a bias-controlled multiplex PCR. From the authors' description of their analysis: Within the assay, amplification of reference gene primers was used to estimate how many nucleated cells each sample contained. Sequence reads were collapsed and filtered to measure the absolute abundance of every unique TCRbeta CDR3 rearrangement. Productive Simpson clonality was computed per sample as the square root of Simpson's diversity index over productive rearrangements. The table was pulled from immuneACCESS by TCRdb, which kept in-frame rearrangements only. Such tables lose some clones; where checked, under half of the loss comes from unresolved V genes, and the rest has no known cause. The V and J calls and the clone size are those of that table, but D and trimming were determined from the DNA. The sample table records about 220,000 clones; around 84% of these occur just once. The top ten clonotypes cover roughly 13% of the sample.

Broad study findings and their caveats: The amount of clinical and demographic metadata varied by source and participant and was provided uncurated.

The CDR3 numbers 12 residues from cysteine through phenylalanine. The sequence is cut down to CDR3 DNA, 36 bases in frame from base 1. After removal of 5 bases from V and 7 bases from J, the junction retains 4 bases not matched to a gene. Each collaborating institution followed its own protocols to collect whole blood in K2EDTA tubes. Collaborator samples were shipped for TCRbeta analysis as frozen whole blood, isolated PBMCs, or DNA extracted from either sample type. Sequenced: peripheral blood. The rearrangement combines TRBV12-3 or TRBV12-4 with TRBJ1-2, with TRBD1 matching 7 junction bases. This clonotype was obtained from a human donor in a cohort sampled during active COVID-19. At the DNA level, the sequence is TGTGCCAGCAGTATCCACAGGGGTGGCTACACCTTC. It is translated as CASSIHRGGYTF.